Listed here is a single T cell receptor beta chain. Its antigen is currently unknown. This record comes from a study of graft-versus-host responses after intestinal transplantation. The CDR3 sequence is 13 residues long. Deletions cut 6 bases from V and 5 bases from J, with 10 bases between. Germline V lookup: CDR1 MNHEY, CDR2 SVGAGI. TCRdb keeps only in-frame clones here, not all; method: immunoSEQ multiplex PCR. The data show some 80,000 clones, under 95% seen once. The V gene is TRBV6-5, the J gene TRBJ2-2; D is possibly TRBD2 (6 bases). Source: unstimulated CD8+ T cells sorted from spleen or lymph node cells, taken before transplant. This clonotype was sampled from a human donor who was the organ donor for an intestinal transplant. CDR3 protein: CASRLAVTGELFF. The DNA for the CDR3 is TGTGCCAGCAGACTAGCAGTTACCGGGGAGCTGTTTTTT.